This T cell receptor beta chain is drawn from a study of blood T cell repertoires in COVID-19. Study details: The origin of the acute and convalescent COVID-19 samples was the United States, Italy and Spain.

CDR3 length: 14 amino acids. V was shortened by 7 bases and J by 3 bases, with 14 bases between the two germline ends. CDR1 SGHRS and CDR2 YFSETQ come from the germline V gene. Per the original data handling: Scientists estimated how many nucleated cells there were by amplifying reference gene primers. The protocol was immunoSEQ multiplex PCR, while the TCRdb copy is restricted to in-frame clones and leaves out a portion. That table supplies the V and J calls and clone size; D and trimming were determined from the DNA. The profile shows 50,000 to 70,000 clones, just over 85% of them singletons. The sample holds a few counts of this clone.

The sequence was obtained from a man in his sixties with acute or convalescent COVID-19. The chain has TRBV5-1 and TRBJ2-1; D perhaps matches TRBD1 (5 bases). Sequenced: peripheral blood. The DNA of the CDR3 is TGCGCCAGCGGCCTTTGGCAGGGCTACAATGAGCAGTTCTTC. Encoded protein: CASGLWQGYNEQFF.